This T cell receptor (beta chain) was sequenced for a study of cytomegalovirus exposure and HLA in healthy donors. Whole-study results and caveats: Most TCR sequences were uncommon, yet certain public TCRs appeared in many donors. Certain indistinguishable V segments, among them TRBV6-2 and TRBV6-3, were excluded. Later analysis reportedly placed an Asian-associated ancestry cluster below the approximately 700-donor mean in N-insertions.

Concerning this clone: Its antigen remains unidentified.

The primer mix had 60 Vbeta and 13 Jbeta primers. Using immunoSEQ multiplex PCR, the repertoire was profiled, and TCRdb retains in-frame clones only, with some absent. Of some 120,000 clones in the sample, more than 70% were seen once. Germline trimming cut 5 bases from V and 3 bases from J; bases unmatched to any gene: 11. Per germline, CDR1 SGHAT and CDR2 FQNNGV. This CDR3 comprises 16 residues. Sequencing was performed on PBMCs. The chain joins TRBV11-2 to TRBJ1-2, with 8 bases identical to TRBD1. This TCR came from a woman aged 25 to 39 in good health and CMV-seropositive. The CDR3 nucleotides are TGTGCCAGCAGCCAACAGGGGGGTTTATCTGACTATGGCTACACCTTC. Its translation is CASSQQGGLSDYGYTF.